This T cell receptor (beta chain) was captured in a study of shared clonotypes between healthy human individuals. For the study at large: Per donor, three plates held CD4 naive cells, three held CD4 memory, two held CD8 naive and one held CD8 memory. General study points: Around 5.3% of naive CD4 clonotypes were shared across a few donors. Clonotype sharing among donors likely depends on sequencing depth.

Germline CDR1 and CDR2: MDHEN and SYDVKM. Trimming took 2 bases from V and 10 from J, leaving 14 bases between them. The CDR3 extends over 13 amino acids. About this clone: Its antigen is unidentified.

TCRdb keeps only in-frame clones here, not all; method: immunoSEQ multiplex PCR. The sample consists of about a million clones, 60% to 80% of them appearing once. Input material: memory CD4+ T cells from PBMCs. The sample's subset: CD45RA-negative fraction. The J gene is TRBJ1-2, the V gene TRBV28; D is perhaps TRBD1 (5 bases). The TCR was taken from a man aged 18 to 30 in good health. Some clones in this sample may be carry-over from other donors' samples. The CDR3 here is CASSLGQGGYYTF. The DNA of the CDR3 is TGTGCCAGCAGTTTAGGCCAGGGTGGATACTACACCTTC.